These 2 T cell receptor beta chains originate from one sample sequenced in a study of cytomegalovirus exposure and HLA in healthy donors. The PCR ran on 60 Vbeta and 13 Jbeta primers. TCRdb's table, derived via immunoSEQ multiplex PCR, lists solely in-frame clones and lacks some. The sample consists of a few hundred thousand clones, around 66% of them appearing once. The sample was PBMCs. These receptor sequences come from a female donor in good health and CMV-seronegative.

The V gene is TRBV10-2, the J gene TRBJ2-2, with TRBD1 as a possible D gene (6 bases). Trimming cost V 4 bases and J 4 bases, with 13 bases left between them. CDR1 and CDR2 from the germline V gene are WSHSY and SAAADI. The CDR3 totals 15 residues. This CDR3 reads CASSVEQGATGELFF. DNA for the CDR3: TGCGCCAGCAGTGTAGAACAGGGTGCCACCGGGGAGCTGTTTTTT.

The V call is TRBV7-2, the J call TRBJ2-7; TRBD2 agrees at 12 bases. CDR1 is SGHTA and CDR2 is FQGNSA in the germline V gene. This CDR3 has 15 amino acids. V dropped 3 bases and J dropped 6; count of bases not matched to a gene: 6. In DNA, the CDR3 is TGTGCCAGCAGCTTCGCATCGACTAGCGGGAGCGAGCAGTACTTC. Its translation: CASSFASTSGSEQYF.